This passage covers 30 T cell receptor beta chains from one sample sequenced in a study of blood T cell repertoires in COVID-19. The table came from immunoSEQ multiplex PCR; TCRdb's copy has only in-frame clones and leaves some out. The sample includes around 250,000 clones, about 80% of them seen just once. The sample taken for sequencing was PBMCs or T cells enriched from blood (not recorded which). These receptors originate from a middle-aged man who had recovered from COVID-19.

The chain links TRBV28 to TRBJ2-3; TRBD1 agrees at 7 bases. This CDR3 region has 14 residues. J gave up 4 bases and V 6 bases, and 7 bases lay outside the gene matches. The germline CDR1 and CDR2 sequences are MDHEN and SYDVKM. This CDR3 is CASRQDRYPDTQYF. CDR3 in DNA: TGTGCCAGCAGACAGGACAGGTACCCAGATACGCAGTATTTT. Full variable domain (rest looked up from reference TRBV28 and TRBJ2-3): DVKVTQSSRYLVKRTGEKVFLECVQDMDHENMFWYRQDPGLGLRLIYFSYDVKMKEKGDIPEGYSVSREKKERFSLILESASTNQTSMYLCASRQDRYPDTQYFGPGTRLTVL.

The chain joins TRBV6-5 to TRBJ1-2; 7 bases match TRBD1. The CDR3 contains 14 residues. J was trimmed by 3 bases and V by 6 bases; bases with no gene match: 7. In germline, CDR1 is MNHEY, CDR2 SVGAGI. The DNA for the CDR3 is TGTGCCAGCAGGACCAGGGGGATTGACTATGGCTACACCTTC. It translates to CASRTRGIDYGYTF.

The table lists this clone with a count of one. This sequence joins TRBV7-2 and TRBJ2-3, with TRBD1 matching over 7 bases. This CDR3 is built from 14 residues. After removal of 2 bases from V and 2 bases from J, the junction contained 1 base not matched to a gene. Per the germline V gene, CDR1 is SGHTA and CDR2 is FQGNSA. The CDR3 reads CASSLKGATDTQYF. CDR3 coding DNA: TGTGCCAGCAGCTTAAAGGGGGCCACAGATACGCAGTATTTT.

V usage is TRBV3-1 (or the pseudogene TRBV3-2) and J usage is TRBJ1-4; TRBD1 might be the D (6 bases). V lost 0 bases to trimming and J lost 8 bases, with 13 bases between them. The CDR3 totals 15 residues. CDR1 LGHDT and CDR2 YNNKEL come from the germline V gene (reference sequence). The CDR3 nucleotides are TGTGCCAGCAGCCAAGAAAGCAGGGGCGAAGAAAAACTGTTTTTT. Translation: CASSQESRGEEKLFF.

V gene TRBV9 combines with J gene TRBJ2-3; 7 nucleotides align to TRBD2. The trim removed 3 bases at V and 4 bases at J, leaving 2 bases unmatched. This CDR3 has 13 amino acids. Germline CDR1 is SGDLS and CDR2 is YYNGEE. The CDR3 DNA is TGTGCCAGCAGCGCCCGGGGGGCAGATACGCAGTATTTT. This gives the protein CASSARGADTQYF.

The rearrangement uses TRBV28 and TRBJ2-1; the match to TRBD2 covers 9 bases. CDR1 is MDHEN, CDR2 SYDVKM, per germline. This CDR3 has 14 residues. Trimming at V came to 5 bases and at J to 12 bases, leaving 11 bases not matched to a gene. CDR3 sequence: CASSAGTSGPGQFF. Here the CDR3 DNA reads TGTGCCAGCAGTGCCGGTACTAGCGGGCCGGGGCAGTTCTTC.

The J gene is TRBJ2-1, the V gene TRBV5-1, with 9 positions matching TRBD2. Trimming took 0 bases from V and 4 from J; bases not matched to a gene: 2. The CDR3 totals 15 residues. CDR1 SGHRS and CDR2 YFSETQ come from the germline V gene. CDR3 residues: CASSLGLAVYNEQFF. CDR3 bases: TGCGCCAGCAGCTTGGGACTAGCGGTATACAATGAGCAGTTCTTC.

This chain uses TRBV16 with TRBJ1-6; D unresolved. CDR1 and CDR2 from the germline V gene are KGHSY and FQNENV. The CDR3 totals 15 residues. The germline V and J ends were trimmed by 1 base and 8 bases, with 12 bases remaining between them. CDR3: CASSQYSSPDSPLHF. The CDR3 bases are TGTGCCAGCAGCCAATATTCGTCCCCCGATTCACCCCTCCACTTT.

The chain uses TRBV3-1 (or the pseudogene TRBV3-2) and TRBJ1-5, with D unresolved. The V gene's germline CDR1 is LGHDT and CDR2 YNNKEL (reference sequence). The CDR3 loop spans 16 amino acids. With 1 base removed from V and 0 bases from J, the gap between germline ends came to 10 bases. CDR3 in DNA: TGTGCCAGCAGCCAAGGTTCGGTCTATAGCAATCAGCCCCAGCATTTT. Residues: CASSQGSVYSNQPQHF.

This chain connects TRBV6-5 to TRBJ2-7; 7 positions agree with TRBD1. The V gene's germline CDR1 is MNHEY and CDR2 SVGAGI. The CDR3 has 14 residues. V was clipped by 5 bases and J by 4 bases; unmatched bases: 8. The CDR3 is CASSPTGSVYEQYF. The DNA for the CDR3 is TGTGCCAGCAGTCCGACAGGGAGCGTTTACGAGCAGTACTTC.

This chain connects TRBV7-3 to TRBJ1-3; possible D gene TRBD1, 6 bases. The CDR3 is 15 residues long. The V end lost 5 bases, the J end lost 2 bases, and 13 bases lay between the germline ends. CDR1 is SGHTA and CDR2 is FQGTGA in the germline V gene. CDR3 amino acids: CASSAQGRAGNTIYF. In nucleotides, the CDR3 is TGTGCCAGCAGCGCACAGGGACGGGCTGGAAACACCATATATTTT.

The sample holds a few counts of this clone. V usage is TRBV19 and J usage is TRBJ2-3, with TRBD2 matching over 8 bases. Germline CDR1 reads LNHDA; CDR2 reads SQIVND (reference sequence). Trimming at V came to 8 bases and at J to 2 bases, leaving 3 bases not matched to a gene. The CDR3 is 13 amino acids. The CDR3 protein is CASSRGDTDTQYF. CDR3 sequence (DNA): TGTGCCAGTTCGCGGGGGGACACAGATACGCAGTATTTT.

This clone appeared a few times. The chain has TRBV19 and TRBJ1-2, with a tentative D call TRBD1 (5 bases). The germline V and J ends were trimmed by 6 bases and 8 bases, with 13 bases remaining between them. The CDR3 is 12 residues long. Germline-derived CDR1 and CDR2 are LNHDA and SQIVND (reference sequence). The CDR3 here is CASSAGLSGYTF. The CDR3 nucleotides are TGTGCCAGTAGCGCAGGGCTAAGCGGCTACACCTTC.

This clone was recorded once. CDR3: CASGGREYEQYF. In DNA form, the CDR3 reads TGTGCCAGTGGGGGCAGGGAGTACGAGCAGTACTTC. This chain joins TRBV28 and TRBJ2-7; D is perhaps TRBD1 (6 bases). This CDR3 contains 12 residues. CDR1 is MDHEN and CDR2 is SYDVKM in the germline V gene. Trimming stripped 9 bases from V and 4 bases from J, with 13 bases between.

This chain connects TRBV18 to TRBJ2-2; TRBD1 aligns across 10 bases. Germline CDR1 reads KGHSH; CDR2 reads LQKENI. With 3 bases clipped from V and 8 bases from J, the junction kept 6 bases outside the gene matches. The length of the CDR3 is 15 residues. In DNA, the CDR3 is TGTGCCAGCTCACCCGGACAGGGGGACTTTGGGGAGCTGTTTTTT. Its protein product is CASSPGQGDFGELFF.

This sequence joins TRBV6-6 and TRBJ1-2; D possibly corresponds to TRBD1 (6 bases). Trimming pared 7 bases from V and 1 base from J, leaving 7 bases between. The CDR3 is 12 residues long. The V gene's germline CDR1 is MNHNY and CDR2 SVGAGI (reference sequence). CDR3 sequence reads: CASKGDNYGYTF. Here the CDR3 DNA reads TGTGCCAGCAAGGGGGATAACTATGGCTACACCTTC.

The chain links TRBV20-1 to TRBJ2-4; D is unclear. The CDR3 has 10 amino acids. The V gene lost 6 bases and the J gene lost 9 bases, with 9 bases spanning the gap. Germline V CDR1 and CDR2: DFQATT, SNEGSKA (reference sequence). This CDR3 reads CSAYFGIQYF. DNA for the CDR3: TGCAGTGCCTACTTTGGCATTCAGTACTTC.

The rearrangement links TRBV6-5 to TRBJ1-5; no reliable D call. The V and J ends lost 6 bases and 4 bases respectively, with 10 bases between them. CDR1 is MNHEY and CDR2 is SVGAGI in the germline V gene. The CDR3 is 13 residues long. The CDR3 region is CASREVGNQPQHF. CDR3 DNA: TGTGCCAGCAGGGAGGTTGGGAATCAGCCCCAGCATTTT.

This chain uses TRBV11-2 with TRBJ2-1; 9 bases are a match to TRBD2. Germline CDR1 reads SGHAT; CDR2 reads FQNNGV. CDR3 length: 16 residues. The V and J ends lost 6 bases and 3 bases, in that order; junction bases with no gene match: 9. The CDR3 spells CASRSVGGGDYNEQFF. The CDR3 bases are TGTGCCAGCAGATCCGTGGGCGGGGGGGACTACAATGAGCAGTTCTTC. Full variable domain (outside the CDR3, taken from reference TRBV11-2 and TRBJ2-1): EAGVAQSPRYKIIEKRQSVAFWCNPISGHATLYWYQQILGQGPKLLIQFQNNGVVDDSQLPKDRFSAERLKGVDSTLKIQPAKLEDSAVYLCASRSVGGGDYNEQFFGPGTRLTVL.

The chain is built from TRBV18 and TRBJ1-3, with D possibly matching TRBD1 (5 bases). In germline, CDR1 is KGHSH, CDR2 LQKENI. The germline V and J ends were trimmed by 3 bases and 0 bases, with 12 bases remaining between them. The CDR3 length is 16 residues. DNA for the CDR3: TGTGCCAGCTCACCTGGCGGGACCAACTCTGGAAACACCATATATTTT. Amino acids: CASSPGGTNSGNTIYF.

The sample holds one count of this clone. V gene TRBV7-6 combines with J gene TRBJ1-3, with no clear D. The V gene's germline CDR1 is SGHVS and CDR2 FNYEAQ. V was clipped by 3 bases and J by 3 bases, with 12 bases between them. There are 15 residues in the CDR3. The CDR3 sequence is CASSFSRGFGNTIYF. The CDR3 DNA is TGTGCCAGCAGCTTTAGCCGGGGATTTGGAAACACCATATATTTT.

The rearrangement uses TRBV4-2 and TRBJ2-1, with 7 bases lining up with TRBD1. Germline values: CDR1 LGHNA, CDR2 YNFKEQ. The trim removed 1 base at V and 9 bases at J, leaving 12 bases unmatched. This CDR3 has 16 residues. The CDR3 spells CASSQGGPRQGGEQFF. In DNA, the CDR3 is TGTGCCAGCAGCCAAGGGGGCCCCCGACAGGGCGGTGAGCAGTTCTTC.

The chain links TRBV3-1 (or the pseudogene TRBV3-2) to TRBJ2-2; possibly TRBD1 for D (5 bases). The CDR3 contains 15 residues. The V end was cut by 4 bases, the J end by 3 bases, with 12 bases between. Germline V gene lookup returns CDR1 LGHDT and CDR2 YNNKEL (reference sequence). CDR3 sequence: CASSRQGGDTGELFF. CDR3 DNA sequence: TGTGCCAGCAGCCGCCAGGGTGGCGACACCGGGGAGCTGTTTTTT.

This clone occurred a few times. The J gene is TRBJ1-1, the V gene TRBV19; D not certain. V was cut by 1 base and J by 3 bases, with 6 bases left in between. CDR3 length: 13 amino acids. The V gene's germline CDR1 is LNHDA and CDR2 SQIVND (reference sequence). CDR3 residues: CASSIVLYTEAFF. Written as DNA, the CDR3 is TGTGCCAGTAGTATAGTATTATACACTGAAGCTTTCTTT.

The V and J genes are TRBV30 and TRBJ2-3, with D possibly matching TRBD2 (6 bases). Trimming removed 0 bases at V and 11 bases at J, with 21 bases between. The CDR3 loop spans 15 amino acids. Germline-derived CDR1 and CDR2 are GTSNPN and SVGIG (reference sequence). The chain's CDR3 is CAWSVPTSSLTGQYF. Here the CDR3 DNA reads TGTGCCTGGAGTGTACCAACTAGCAGTCTTACGGGGCAGTATTTT.

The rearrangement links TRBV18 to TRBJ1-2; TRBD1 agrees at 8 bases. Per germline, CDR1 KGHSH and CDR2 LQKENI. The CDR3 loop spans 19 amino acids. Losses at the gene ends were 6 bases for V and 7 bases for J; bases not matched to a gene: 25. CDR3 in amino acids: CASSPLPPSTGAEFFGYTF. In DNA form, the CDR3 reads TGTGCCAGCTCCCCGCTCCCCCCCTCGACAGGGGCGGAGTTCTTTGGCTACACCTTC.

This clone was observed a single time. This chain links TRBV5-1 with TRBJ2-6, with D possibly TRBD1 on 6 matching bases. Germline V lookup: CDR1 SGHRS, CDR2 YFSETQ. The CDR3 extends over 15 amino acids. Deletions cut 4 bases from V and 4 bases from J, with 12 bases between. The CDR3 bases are TGCGCCAGCAGCGCCCAGGGGCCCGGGGCCAACGTCCTGACTTTC. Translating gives CASSAQGPGANVLTF.

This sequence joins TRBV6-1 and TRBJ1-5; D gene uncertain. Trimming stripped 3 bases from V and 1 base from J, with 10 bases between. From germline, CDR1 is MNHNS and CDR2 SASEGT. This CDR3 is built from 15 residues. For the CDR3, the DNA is TGTGCCAGCAGTGAGGGCTCGGGGAGCAATCAGCCCCAGCATTTT. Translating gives CASSEGSGSNQPQHF.

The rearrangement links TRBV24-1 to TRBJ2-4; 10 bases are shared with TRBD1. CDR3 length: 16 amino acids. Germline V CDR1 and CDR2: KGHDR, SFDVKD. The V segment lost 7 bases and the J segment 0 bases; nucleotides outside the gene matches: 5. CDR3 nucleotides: TGTGCCACCAGCCCCGGGACAGGGGTAGCCAAAAACATTCAGTACTTC. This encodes CATSPGTGVAKNIQYF.

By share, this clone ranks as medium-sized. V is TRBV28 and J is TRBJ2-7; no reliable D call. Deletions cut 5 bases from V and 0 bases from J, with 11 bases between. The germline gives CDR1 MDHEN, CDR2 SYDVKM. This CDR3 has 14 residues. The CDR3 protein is CASSLPTLSYEQYF. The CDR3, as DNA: TGTGCCAGCAGTCTCCCTACTCTCTCCTACGAGCAGTACTTC.